What follows are 5 T cell receptor beta chains derived from one specimen sequenced in a study of blood T cells in healthy people across ages. Primed by a sample-barcoded 5' primer and a J-beta primer mix, a second PCR proceeded for about 7 to 12 cycles. One entry per CDR3 protein, called by TCRdb with MiXCR from the 5' RACE reads. The repertoire consists of hundreds of thousands of distinct CDR3 sequences, with roughly 56% occurring once and the leading ten covering more than 25%. What was sequenced was blood. These receptors were obtained from a man aged 40-49 years in good health.

The V call is TRBV12-3 or TRBV12-4, the J call TRBJ2-7; 10 bases line up with TRBD1. This CDR3 is 15 amino acids long. V lost 1 base, J lost 12 bases, and 12 bases stayed unmatched. The CDR3 nucleotides read TGTGCCAGCAGTTTAGGACAGGGGGCCGGGGAGACCCGGTACTTC. The encoded protein is CASSLGQGAGETRYF.

In its sample, this clonotype was seen a few times. The V gene is TRBV28, the J gene TRBJ2-5, with 15 bases fitting TRBD2. The V gene's germline CDR1 is MDHEN and CDR2 SYDVKM. The CDR3 is made up of 15 amino acids. Germline trimming cut 4 bases from V and 11 bases from J; bases unmatched to any gene: 8. This chain's CDR3 is CASSSAGLAGGWQYF. In DNA, the CDR3 is TGTGCCAGCAGTTCTGCGGGACTAGCGGGGGGATGGCAGTACTTC.

The rearrangement links TRBV24-1 to TRBJ1-4; TRBD1 might be the D (5 bases). Trimming left V 0 bases short and J 7 bases short, with 14 bases between. CDR1 and CDR2 (germline): KGHDR, SFDVKD. The CDR3 is 16 amino acids. The CDR3 here is CATSDLPDRKGEKLFF. The CDR3, as DNA: TGTGCCACCAGTGATTTGCCCGACAGAAAGGGTGAAAAACTGTTTTTT.

V usage is TRBV10-3 and J usage is TRBJ1-1; perhaps TRBD1 as D (6 bases). CDR3 length: 13 residues. V was pared by 9 bases and J by 3 bases, with 14 bases between. Germline CDR1 ENHRY, CDR2 SYGVKD. The CDR3 region is CAIEQGLYTEAFF. CDR3 nucleotide sequence: TGTGCCATTGAACAGGGATTGTACACTGAAGCTTTCTTT.

This sequence joins TRBV7-6 and TRBJ1-2, with D uncertain. Germline CDR1 reads SGHVS; CDR2 reads FNYEAQ. The CDR3 covers 13 residues. V was trimmed by 5 bases and J by 8 bases, leaving 15 bases between them. The CDR3 loop reads CASSVGEDEGYTF. Written as DNA, the CDR3 is TGTGCCAGCAGCGTAGGCGAAGATGAAGGCTACACCTTC.